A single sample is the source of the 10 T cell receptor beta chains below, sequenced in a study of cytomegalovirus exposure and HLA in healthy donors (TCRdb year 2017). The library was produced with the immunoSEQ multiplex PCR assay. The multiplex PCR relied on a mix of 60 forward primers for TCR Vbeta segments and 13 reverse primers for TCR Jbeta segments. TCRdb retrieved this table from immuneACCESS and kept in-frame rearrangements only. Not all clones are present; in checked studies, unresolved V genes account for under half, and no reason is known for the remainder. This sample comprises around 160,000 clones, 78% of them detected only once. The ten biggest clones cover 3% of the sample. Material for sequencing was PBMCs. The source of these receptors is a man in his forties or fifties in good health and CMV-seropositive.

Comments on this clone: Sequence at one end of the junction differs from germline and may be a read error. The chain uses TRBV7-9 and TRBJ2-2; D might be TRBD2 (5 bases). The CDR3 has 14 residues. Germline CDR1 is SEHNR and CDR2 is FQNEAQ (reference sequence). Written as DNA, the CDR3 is TGTTCCAGCAGCTTAGCGCCGAGGGCCGGGGAGCTGTTTTTT. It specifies CSSSLAPRAGELFF. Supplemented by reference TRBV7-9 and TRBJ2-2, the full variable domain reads DTGVSQNPRHKITKRGQNVTFRCDPISEHNRLYWYRQTLGQGPEFLTYFQNEAQLEKSRLLSDRFSAERPKGSFSTLEIQRTEQGDSAMYLCSSSLAPRAGELFFGEGSRLTVL.

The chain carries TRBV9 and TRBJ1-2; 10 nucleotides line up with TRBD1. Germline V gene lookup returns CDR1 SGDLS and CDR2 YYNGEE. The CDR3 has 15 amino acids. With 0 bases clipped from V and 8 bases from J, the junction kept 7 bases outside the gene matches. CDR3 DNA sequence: TGTGCCAGCAGCGTAGACCTTGGGACAGGGGACGGCTACACCTTC. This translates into CASSVDLGTGDGYTF.

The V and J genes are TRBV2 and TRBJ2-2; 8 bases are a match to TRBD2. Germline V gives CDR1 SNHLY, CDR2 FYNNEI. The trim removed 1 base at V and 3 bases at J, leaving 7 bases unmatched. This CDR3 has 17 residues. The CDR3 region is CASSEGSLAGYTGELFF. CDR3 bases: TGTGCCAGCAGTGAAGGGTCTCTAGCGGGTTACACCGGGGAGCTGTTTTTT. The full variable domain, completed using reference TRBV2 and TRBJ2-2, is EPEVTQTPSHQVTQMGQEVILRCVPISNHLYFYWYRQILGQKVEFLVSFYNNEISEKSEIFDDQFSVERPDGSNFTLKIRSTKLEDSAMYFCASSEGSLAGYTGELFFGEGSRLTVL.

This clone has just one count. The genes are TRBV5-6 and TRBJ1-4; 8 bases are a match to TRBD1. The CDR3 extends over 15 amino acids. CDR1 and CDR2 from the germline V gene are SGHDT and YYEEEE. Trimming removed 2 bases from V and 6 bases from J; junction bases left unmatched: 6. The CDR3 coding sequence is TGTGCCAGCAGCTTTTCAGGGGGCGCACATGAAAAACTGTTTTTT. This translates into CASSFSGGAHEKLFF.

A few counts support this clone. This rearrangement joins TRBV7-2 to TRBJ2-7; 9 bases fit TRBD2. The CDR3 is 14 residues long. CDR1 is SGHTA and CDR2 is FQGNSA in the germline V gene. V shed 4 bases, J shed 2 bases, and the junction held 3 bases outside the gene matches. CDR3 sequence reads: CASSSGGRAYEQYF. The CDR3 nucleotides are TGTGCCAGCAGCTCTGGCGGGAGGGCCTACGAGCAGTACTTC.

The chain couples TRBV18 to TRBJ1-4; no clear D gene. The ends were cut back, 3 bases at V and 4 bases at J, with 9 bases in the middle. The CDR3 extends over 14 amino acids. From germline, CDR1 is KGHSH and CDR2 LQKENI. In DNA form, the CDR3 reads TGTGCCAGCTCACCGGAGGGTGGTAATGAAAAACTGTTTTTT. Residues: CASSPEGGNEKLFF.

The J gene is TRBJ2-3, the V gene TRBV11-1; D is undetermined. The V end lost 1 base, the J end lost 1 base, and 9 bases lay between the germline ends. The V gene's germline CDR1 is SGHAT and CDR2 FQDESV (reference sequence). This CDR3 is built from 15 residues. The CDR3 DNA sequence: TGTGCCAGCAGCTTAGGAACAGTTCGCACAGATACGCAGTATTTT. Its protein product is CASSLGTVRTDTQYF.

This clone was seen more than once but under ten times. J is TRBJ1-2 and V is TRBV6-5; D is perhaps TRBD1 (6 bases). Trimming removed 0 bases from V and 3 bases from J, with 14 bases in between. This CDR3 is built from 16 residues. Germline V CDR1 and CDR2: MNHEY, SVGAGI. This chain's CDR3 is CASSYSLTGFDYGYTF. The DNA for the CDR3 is TGTGCCAGCAGTTACTCCCTTACAGGGTTTGACTATGGCTACACCTTC.

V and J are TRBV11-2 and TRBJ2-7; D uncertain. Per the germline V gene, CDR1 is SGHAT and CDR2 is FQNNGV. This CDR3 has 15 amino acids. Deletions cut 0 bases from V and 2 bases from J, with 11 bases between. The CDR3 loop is CASSLEPTQTYEQYF. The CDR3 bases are TGTGCCAGCAGCTTAGAACCTACCCAAACCTACGAGCAGTACTTC.

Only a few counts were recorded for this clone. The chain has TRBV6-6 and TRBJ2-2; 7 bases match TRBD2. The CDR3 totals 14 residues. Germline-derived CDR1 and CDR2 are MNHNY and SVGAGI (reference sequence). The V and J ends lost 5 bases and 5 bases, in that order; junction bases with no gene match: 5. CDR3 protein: CASSPAGLTGELFF. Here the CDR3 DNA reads TGTGCCAGCAGTCCAGCGGGACTAACCGGGGAGCTGTTTTTT.